One sample yielded the 27 T cell receptor beta chains listed below, sequenced in a study of OX40 agonist ivuxolimab in advanced cancers. Measured with immunoSEQ multiplex PCR; TCRdb has only the in-frame clones, and not every one. The repertoire consists of tens of thousands of clones, with 70% to 90% occurring once and the leading ten covering 6% to 7.5%. Sequenced material: CD4+ or CD8+ T cells sorted from blood, taken in a trial of the OX40 agonist ivuxolimab. The receptors were gathered from an adult with an advanced solid tumor such as melanoma, head and neck, liver or kidney cancer.

This clone has just one count. The chain employs TRBV5-6 and TRBJ2-7; 8 bases fit TRBD2. Trimming removed 0 bases from V and 2 bases from J; junction bases left unmatched: 7. Per germline, CDR1 SGHDT and CDR2 YYEEEE. The CDR3 extends over 16 amino acids. CDR3 in amino acids: CASSLGSGSIPYEQYF. The CDR3 DNA is TGTGCCAGCAGCTTGGGAAGCGGGAGTATTCCCTACGAGCAGTACTTC.

The chain has TRBV6-5 and TRBJ2-1; D remains unclear. Germline V gene data show CDR1 as MNHEY and CDR2 as SVGAGI. The CDR3 has 11 residues. V dropped 4 bases and J dropped 9 bases, with 7 bases sitting between them. CDR3 amino acids: CASSSVSEQFF. The DNA for the CDR3 is TGTGCCAGCAGTTCCGTGAGTGAGCAGTTCTTC.

The table lists this clone with a count of one. The CDR3, as DNA: TGTGCCAGCAGCAAAGCCTGGACCCACAGGGCAGTGGAGACCCAGTACTTC. It specifies CASSKAWTHRAVETQYF. The rearrangement uses TRBV21-1 and TRBJ2-5; the DNA was not used to check the table's D call, TRBD1. TRBV21-1 is a pseudogene segment. This CDR3 is 17 amino acids long.

The rearrangement joins TRBV7-9 to TRBJ2-2; 15 bases line up with TRBD2. Trimming took 8 bases from V and 1 from J; bases not matched to a gene: 5. CDR3 length: 17 amino acids. The germline gives CDR1 SEHNR, CDR2 FQNEAQ (reference sequence). The CDR3 loop reads CASSGLAGGMNTGELFF. As DNA, the CDR3 is TGTGCCAGCTCGGGACTAGCGGGAGGAATGAACACCGGGGAGCTGTTTTTT.

The V gene is TRBV10-2, the J gene TRBJ1-2; D is unclear. CDR1 and CDR2 from the germline V gene are WSHSY and SAAADI. The V end lost 3 bases, the J end lost 0 bases, and 8 bases lay between the germline ends. The CDR3 has 14 amino acids. The CDR3: CASSERRANYGYTF. The CDR3 bases are TGCGCCAGCAGTGAACGGCGAGCTAACTATGGCTACACCTTC.

This sequence joins TRBV11-2 and TRBJ2-7, with TRBD2 as a possible D gene (6 bases). The CDR3 spans 14 residues. In germline, CDR1 is SGHAT, CDR2 FQNNGV. V lost 8 bases and J 7 bases, leaving 21 bases between the germline ends. The CDR3 loop is CASRGTFPTLEQYF. CDR3 bases: TGTGCCAGCCGCGGGACTTTTCCTACGTTAGAGCAGTACTTC.

The V call is TRBV1, the J call TRBJ2-1; the table's D gene call, TRBD2, was not cross checked with the DNA. TRBV1 is a known pseudogene. The CDR3 contains 18 residues. CDR3 amino acids: CTSSQEGRRGDSYNEQFF. CDR3 nucleotides: TGCACCAGCAGCCAAGAGGGTAGGCGGGGGGACTCCTACAATGAGCAGTTCTTC.

V usage is TRBV5-5 and J usage is TRBJ1-2, with D unresolved. CDR3 length equals 12 residues. V was shortened by 0 bases and J by 4 bases, with 4 bases between the two germline ends. CDR1 and CDR2 from the germline V gene are SGHKS and YYEKEE (reference sequence). The CDR3 region has the DNA TGTGCCAGCAGCTTGGCCAGCTATGGCTACACCTTC. Translating it yields CASSLASYGYTF.

This CDR3 reads CAWSVGLASGELFF. CDR3 nucleotide sequence: TGTGCCTGGAGTGTAGGACTAGCCTCAGGCGAGCTGTTTTTT. This sequence joins TRBV30 and TRBJ2-2, with TRBD2 identical over 8 bases. The germline gives CDR1 GTSNPN, CDR2 SVGIG (reference sequence). With 0 bases clipped from V and 11 bases from J, the junction kept 8 bases outside the gene matches. The CDR3 extends over 14 amino acids.

This chain joins TRBV9 and TRBJ2-1; 7 bases map to TRBD2. With 3 bases clipped from V and 7 bases from J, the junction kept 16 bases outside the gene matches. Germline V lookup: CDR1 SGDLS, CDR2 YYNGEE. The CDR3 loop spans 17 amino acids. CDR3 sequence reads: CASSASREGLGRNEQFF. The CDR3 nucleotides are TGTGCCAGCAGCGCCAGCAGGGAGGGCCTTGGACGGAATGAGCAGTTCTTC.

This clone has a single count. The chain employs TRBV19 and TRBJ1-1, with D tentatively TRBD1 (5 bases). The CDR3 has 17 amino acids. The germline gives CDR1 LNHDA, CDR2 SQIVND (reference sequence). The V end was cut by 2 bases, the J end by 3 bases, with 19 bases between. The CDR3 spells CASSISPGHWQDTEAFF. The CDR3 bases are TGTGCCAGTAGTATATCCCCCGGACATTGGCAGGACACTGAAGCTTTCTTT.

The chain combines TRBV11-3 with TRBJ2-4; 9 positions agree with TRBD1. Germline CDR1 and CDR2: SGHNT and YENEEA. The V segment lost 2 bases and the J segment 7 bases; nucleotides outside the gene matches: 9. CDR3 size: 16 residues. CDR3 sequence: CASSLNRGRESNIQYF. In DNA form, the CDR3 reads TGTGCCAGCAGCTTAAACAGGGGGCGCGAATCCAACATTCAGTACTTC.

V is TRBV5-4 and J is TRBJ1-1; a weak D match, TRBD1 (6 bases). Germline V gene data show CDR1 as SGHNT and CDR2 as YYREEE (reference sequence). V lost 3 bases and J lost 0, with 9 bases in between. The CDR3 is made up of 14 amino acids. The chain's CDR3 is CASSWGQMNTEAFF. The DNA for the CDR3 is TGTGCCAGCAGCTGGGGACAAATGAACACTGAAGCTTTCTTT.

This rearrangement joins TRBV5-4 to TRBJ2-7, with 8 bases identical to TRBD1. V lost 3 bases, J lost 1 base, and 6 bases stayed unmatched. This CDR3 has 15 residues. Germline V gives CDR1 SGHNT, CDR2 YYREEE (reference sequence). CDR3 in amino acids: CASSWRDRPSYEQYF. For the CDR3, the DNA is TGTGCCAGCAGCTGGAGGGACAGGCCTTCCTACGAGCAGTACTTC.

The chain has TRBV27 and TRBJ2-7, with 8 bases lining up with TRBD2. Trimming cost V 2 bases and J 3 bases; bases outside gene matches: 3. The CDR3 covers 14 residues. From germline, CDR1 is MNHEY and CDR2 SMNVEV (reference sequence). Written as DNA, the CDR3 is TGTGCCAGCAGTTTAAGGGGACTAGGCTACGAGCAGTACTTC. Its protein product is CASSLRGLGYEQYF.

The chain joins TRBV5-6 to TRBJ2-1, with 11 bases aligning to TRBD2. The germline gives CDR1 SGHDT, CDR2 YYEEEE. The V gene end was trimmed by 4 bases and the J gene end by 3 bases; junction bases not matched to a gene: 3. This CDR3 is 15 amino acids long. In DNA form, the CDR3 reads TGTGCCAGCAGCCCGGGACTAGCGGACTACAATGAGCAGTTCTTC. Translation: CASSPGLADYNEQFF.

The chain joins TRBV21-1 to TRBJ2-1; the D segment call TRBD1 is taken from the table without a DNA check. TRBV21-1 is described as a pseudogene. This CDR3 has 18 amino acids. The CDR3 DNA sequence: TGTGCCAGCAGCAAAGAGAAAATAAGGGGCCCCTTTTACAATGAGCAGTTCTTC. The encoded protein is CASSKEKIRGPFYNEQFF.

The chain recombines TRBV27 with TRBJ2-3, with TRBD2 matching 7 bases. V lost 1 base and J lost 4; bases outside the gene matches: 5. CDR3 length: 15 residues. Germline CDR1 reads MNHEY; CDR2 reads SMNVEV (reference sequence). DNA of the CDR3: TGTGCCAGCAGTTTATTAACGGGAGGTTCAGATACGCAGTATTTT. This encodes CASSLLTGGSDTQYF.

This clone was observed once. This chain connects TRBV6-5 to TRBJ2-7, with TRBD2 matching over 8 bases. Germline V gives CDR1 MNHEY, CDR2 SVGAGI. This CDR3 has 16 amino acids. The ends lost 4 bases at V and 1 base at J; junction bases unmatched: 9. CDR3 in amino acids: CASSLLKSGRSYEQYF. For the CDR3, the DNA is TGTGCCAGCAGTTTGCTAAAGAGCGGGAGATCCTACGAGCAGTACTTC.

The V call is TRBV6-1, the J call TRBJ1-5, with D hard to call. V shed 6 bases and J shed 0 bases, with 9 bases lying between them. Germline-derived CDR1 and CDR2 are MNHNS and SASEGT. The CDR3 extends over 14 amino acids. Written as DNA, the CDR3 is TGTGCCAGCAGCGCCGCCTATAGCAATCAGCCCCAGCATTTT. This encodes CASSAAYSNQPQHF.

The chain carries TRBV12-5 and TRBJ2-5, with D maybe TRBD2 (7 bases). Germline-derived CDR1 and CDR2 are LGHNT and FRNRAP. The germline V and J ends were trimmed by 3 bases and 5 bases, with 10 bases remaining between them. This CDR3 has 13 amino acids. As DNA, the CDR3 is TGTGCTAGTGGTTTCGGGGGGCCGGAGACCCAGTACTTC. Amino acids: CASGFGGPETQYF.

The V gene is TRBV28, the J gene TRBJ2-1; 15 bases line up with TRBD2. V was clipped by 5 bases and J by 7 bases; unmatched bases: 9. Germline values: CDR1 MDHEN, CDR2 SYDVKM. The CDR3 runs 17 residues. CDR3 in DNA: TGTGCCAGCAGTCCCAGGACTAGCGGGAGGGCCGGGAATGAGCAGTTCTTC. Encoded protein: CASSPRTSGRAGNEQFF.

V and J are TRBV6-1 and TRBJ1-5; 10 bases are a match to TRBD1. The germline V gene has CDR1 MNHNS and CDR2 SASEGT. The CDR3 has 16 residues. J lost 4 bases, V lost 2 bases, and 5 bases had no gene match. Here the CDR3 reads CASSELAGQGNQPQHF. The CDR3 bases are TGTGCCAGCAGTGAATTAGCGGGACAGGGGAATCAGCCCCAGCATTTT.

The V call is TRBV6-5, the J call TRBJ2-7, with D perhaps matching TRBD2 (5 bases). Trimming took 5 bases from V and 0 from J, leaving 14 bases between them. Germline V CDR1 and CDR2: MNHEY, SVGAGI. This CDR3 comprises 15 residues. DNA for the CDR3: TGTGCCAGCAGTGCACGCCCTGGGAGCTCCTACGAGCAGTACTTC. This codes for CASSARPGSSYEQYF.

V gene TRBV5-1 combines with J gene TRBJ2-1; D may be TRBD2 (6 bases). Germline V gene lookup returns CDR1 SGHRS and CDR2 YFSETQ. This CDR3 has 16 amino acids. V gave up 0 bases and J gave up 0 bases, with 10 bases separating them. The CDR3 DNA is TGCGCCAGCAGCTTGGATACAGCGGGCTCCTACAATGAGCAGTTCTTC. It yields the protein CASSLDTAGSYNEQFF.

The table lists this clone with a few counts. The CDR3 here is CTSSQVSGSGELFF. The CDR3 nucleotides read TGCACCAGCAGCCAAGTGTCGGGGAGCGGGGAGCTGTTTTTT. The chain employs TRBV1 and TRBJ2-2; the table's D call, TRBD2, has no DNA check behind it. TRBV1 is a pseudogene locus. The CDR3 loop spans 14 amino acids.

The CDR3 DNA is TGTGCCAGCAGCTTGAAGAGATCAGATACGCAGTATTTT. The encoded protein is CASSLKRSDTQYF. V gene TRBV6-5 combines with J gene TRBJ2-3; D is uncertain. The CDR3 totals 13 residues. Trimming removed 6 bases at V and 4 bases at J, with 11 bases between. Germline values: CDR1 MNHEY, CDR2 SVGAGI.